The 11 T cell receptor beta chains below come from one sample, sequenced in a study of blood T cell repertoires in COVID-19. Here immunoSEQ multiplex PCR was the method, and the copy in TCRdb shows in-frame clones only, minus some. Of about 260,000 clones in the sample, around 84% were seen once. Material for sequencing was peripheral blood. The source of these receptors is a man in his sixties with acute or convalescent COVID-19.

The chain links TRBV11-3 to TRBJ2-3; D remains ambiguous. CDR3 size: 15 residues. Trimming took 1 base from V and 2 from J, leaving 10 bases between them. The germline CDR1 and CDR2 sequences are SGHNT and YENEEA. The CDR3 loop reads CASSLVGGLTDTQYF. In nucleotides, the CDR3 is TGTGCCAGCAGCTTAGTTGGCGGCCTCACAGATACGCAGTATTTT.

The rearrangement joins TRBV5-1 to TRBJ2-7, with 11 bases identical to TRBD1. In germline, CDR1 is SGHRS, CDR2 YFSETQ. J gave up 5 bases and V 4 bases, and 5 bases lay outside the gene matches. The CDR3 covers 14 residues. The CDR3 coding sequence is TGCGCCAGCAGCCGGACAGGGGGCTTGGACGAGCAGTACTTC. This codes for CASSRTGGLDEQYF.

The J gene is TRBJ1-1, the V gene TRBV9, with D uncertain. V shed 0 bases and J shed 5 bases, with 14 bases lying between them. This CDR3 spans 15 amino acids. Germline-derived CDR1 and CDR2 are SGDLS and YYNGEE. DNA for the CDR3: TGTGCCAGCAGCGTAGGTAGGGAACGAGGGACTGAAGCTTTCTTT. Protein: CASSVGRERGTEAFF.

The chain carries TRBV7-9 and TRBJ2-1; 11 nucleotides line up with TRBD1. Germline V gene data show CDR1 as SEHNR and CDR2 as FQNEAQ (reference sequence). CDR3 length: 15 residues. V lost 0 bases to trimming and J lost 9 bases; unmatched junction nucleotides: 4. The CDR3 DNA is TGTGCCAGCAGCTTAGCGGGGACAGGGGGAAGTGAGCAGTTCTTC. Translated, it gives CASSLAGTGGSEQFF.

The CDR3, as DNA: TGTGCCAGCAGTGGGACTAGCGGGAGGGCCCACGGCGAGCAGTACTTC. Encoded protein: CASSGTSGRAHGEQYF. The rearrangement links TRBV6-2 or TRBV6-3 to TRBJ2-7, with 16 nucleotides matching TRBD2. Trimming at V came to 5 bases and at J to 6 bases, leaving 7 bases not matched to a gene. Germline V CDR1 and CDR2: MNHEY, SVGEGT. The CDR3 totals 16 residues.

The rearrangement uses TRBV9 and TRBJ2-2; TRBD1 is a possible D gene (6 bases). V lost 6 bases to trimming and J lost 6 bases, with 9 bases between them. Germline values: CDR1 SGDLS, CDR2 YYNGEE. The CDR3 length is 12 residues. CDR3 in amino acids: CASTDRPGELFF. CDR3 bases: TGTGCCAGCACCGACAGGCCCGGGGAGCTGTTTTTT. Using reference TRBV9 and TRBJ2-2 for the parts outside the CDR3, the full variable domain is DSGVTQTPKHLITATGQRVTLRCSPRSGDLSVYWYQQSLDQGLQFLIQYYNGEERAKGNILERFSAQQFPDLHSELNLSSLELGDSALYFCASTDRPGELFFGEGSRLTVL.

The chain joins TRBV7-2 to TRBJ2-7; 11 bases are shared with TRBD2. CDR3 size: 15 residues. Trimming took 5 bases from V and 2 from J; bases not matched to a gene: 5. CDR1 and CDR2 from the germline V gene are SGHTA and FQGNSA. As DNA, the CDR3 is TGTGCCAGCAGCAGAACTAGCGGGAGCCCCTACGAGCAGTACTTC. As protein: CASSRTSGSPYEQYF. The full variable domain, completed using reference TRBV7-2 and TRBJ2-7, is GAGVSQSPSNKVTEKGKDVELRCDPISGHTALYWYRQSLGQGLEFLIYFQGNSAPDKSGLPSDRFSAERTGGSVSTLTIQRTQQEDSAVYLCASSRTSGSPYEQYFGPGTRLTVT.

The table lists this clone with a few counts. CDR3 DNA sequence: TGCGCCAGCAGCCCCGGACAGTCCTACGAGCAGTACTTC. This encodes CASSPGQSYEQYF. The chain employs TRBV5-1 and TRBJ2-7; a weak D match, TRBD1 (6 bases). The germline gives CDR1 SGHRS, CDR2 YFSETQ. The CDR3 totals 13 residues. V was shortened by 4 bases and J by 1 base, with 9 bases between the two germline ends.

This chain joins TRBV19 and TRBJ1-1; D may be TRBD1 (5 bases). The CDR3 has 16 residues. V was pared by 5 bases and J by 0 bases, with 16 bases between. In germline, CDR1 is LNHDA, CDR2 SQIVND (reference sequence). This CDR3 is CASSFLPTVMNTEAFF. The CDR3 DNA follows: TGTGCCAGTAGTTTCCTGCCGACAGTCATGAACACTGAAGCTTTCTTT.

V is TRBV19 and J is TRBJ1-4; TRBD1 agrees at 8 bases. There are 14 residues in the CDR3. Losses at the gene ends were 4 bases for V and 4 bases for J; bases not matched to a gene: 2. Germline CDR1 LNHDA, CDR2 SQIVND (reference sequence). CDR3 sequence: CASSKTGDNEKLFF. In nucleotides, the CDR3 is TGTGCCAGTAGTAAGACAGGGGATAATGAAAAACTGTTTTTT. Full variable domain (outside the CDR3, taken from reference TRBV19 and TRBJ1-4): DGGITQSPKYLFRKEGQNVTLSCEQNLNHDAMYWYRQDPGQGLRLIYYSQIVNDFQKGDIAEGYSVSREKKESFPLTVTSAQKNPTAFYLCASSKTGDNEKLFFGSGTQLSVL.

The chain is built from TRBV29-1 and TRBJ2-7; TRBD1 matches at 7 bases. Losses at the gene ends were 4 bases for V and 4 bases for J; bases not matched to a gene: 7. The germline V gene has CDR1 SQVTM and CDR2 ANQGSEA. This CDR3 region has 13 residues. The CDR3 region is CSVAVGTEYEQYF. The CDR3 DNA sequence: TGCAGCGTTGCCGTGGGGACAGAGTACGAGCAGTACTTC.